This TCR beta chain derives from a study of blood T cells in healthy people across ages. For this clonotype: The target antigen is unknown.

Overall study results and limits: Expanded clonotype changes were possibly confounded by unknown donor CMV status. Long-lived donors carried more naive CD4+ cells and greater diversity than aged donors. Per-million-T-cell TCR beta diversity fell roughly linearly with age.

The germline gives CDR1 DFQATT, CDR2 SNEGSKA (reference sequence). The CDR3 totals 11 residues. Between the trimmed V and J ends, which lost 7 bases and 6 bases, there was a span of 12 bases. A second about 6 to 12 cycle PCR used barcoded and J-beta primers. TCRdb ran MiXCR on the 5' RACE reads and lists one entry per CDR3 protein. The table records about 1.1 million distinct CDR3 sequences, roughly two fifths of them present only once. The authors drew roughly 9.8 milliliters of peripheral blood from each donor. The chain joins TRBV20-1 to TRBJ1-1; D is unresolved. The sequence derives from a man aged 18 to 30 in good health. The sample was blood. CDR3 bases: TGCAGTGGGGGAGGAGAGGCTGAAGCTTTCTTT. Amino acids: CSGGGEAEAFF.